Described below is a single T cell receptor beta chain sequence and its context. Antigen specificity is unknown. These data belong to a study of breast tumors, draining lymph nodes, adjacent tissues. Points from the study as a whole: The lymph node origin of tumor T cells was framed as consistent with a hypothesis, not demonstrated.

TCRdb reanalysed the multiplex PCR reads using MiXCR and keeps one entry per CDR3 protein. Of tens of thousands of distinct CDR3 sequences listed, about 60% are singletons. The V end was cut by 1 base, the J end by 0 bases, with 7 bases between. The length of the CDR3 is 14 residues. Germline lookup yields CDR1 DFQATT and CDR2 SNEGSKA (reference sequence). The clonotype originates from a female donor with breast cancer. Some clones in this sample may be carry-over from other donors' samples. The specimen sequenced was breast tumor tissue. The chain uses TRBV20-1 and TRBJ2-1, with D perhaps matching TRBD1 or TRBD2 (5 bases each). In nucleotides, the CDR3 is TGCAGTGCTAGAGCCGGGACCTCCTACAATGAGCAGTTCTTC. It encodes CSARAGTSYNEQFF.